This TCR beta chain was recovered during a study of human T cells and chemical hapten exposure. Study-wide context: Researchers reported sensitizing an approximately 2 cm by approximately 2 cm upper inner arm skin site with 2% DPC. TCR yields per sample varied mostly from small pooled library volume differences.

General study results and limits: Positively correlated with patch test score were the counts of PT1 expanded TCRs.

The V end lost 0 bases, the J end lost 7 bases, and 4 bases lay between the germline ends. This CDR3 region has 12 residues. The germline V gene encodes CDR1 SGHAT and CDR2 FQNNGV. Authors' processing steps: Samples ranged from about 23,224 to 700,000 TCRs, with a median of approximately 100,000. A single record per CDR3 protein comes from TCRdb applying MiXCR to the RACE reads. The V and J calls were determined by TCRdb, not by the authors. The data contain about 90,000 distinct CDR3 sequences, around 9.9% of them seen just once; the ten biggest clones take up approximately 1%. This clonotype was observed a handful of times. Its antigen remains unknown. Time point denoted: patch test 3, about 24 weeks after DPC sensitization. The treatment here: therapeutic diphenylcyclopropenone sensitization with weekly scalp DPC.

The material was whole blood, obtained in connection with sensitization to the hapten diphenylcyclopropenone (DPC). The chain has TRBV11-2 and TRBJ2-4; D uncertain. The sequence came from a woman aged 30 to 39 with alopecia areata. Some clones in this sample may be carry-over from other donors' samples. The CDR3 region is CASSLEGNIQYF. CDR3 DNA: TGTGCCAGCAGCTTAGAGGGTAACATTCAGTACTTC.